These T cell receptor beta chains were read from a single sample in a study of T cell responses to AZD1222 COVID-19 vaccine. TCRdb's table, derived via immunoSEQ multiplex PCR, lists solely in-frame clones and lacks some. The data hold about 50,000 clones, with over 80% observed a single time. The sample here was peripheral blood, taken on day 0 of AZD1222 vaccination. The receptors shown here come from an adult in good health. CDR3s include the opening cysteine and the closing phenylalanine or tryptophan. A D gene is named only where the DNA matches it firmly. Clone size is not always given. Where it is, it says once, few, many or a class for expanded clones.

>once|TRBV2|TRBD2|TRBJ2-1
CASSEARGVEQFF
TGTGCCAGCAGTGAAGCGCGGGGGGTTGAGCAGTTCTTC
>once|TRBV25-1|NA|TRBJ2-3
CASSDQRQSSTDTQYF
TGTGCCAGCAGTGATCAACGTCAATCTAGCACAGATACGCAGTATTTT
>few|TRBV12-5|TRBD2|TRBJ2-1
CASGPIISGVRINEQFF
TGTGCTAGTGGTCCCATCATAAGCGGGGTCCGTATCAATGAGCAGTTCTTC
>NA|TRBV6-5|TRBD1|TRBJ1-1
CASSYLDRGLAEAFF
TGTGCCAGCAGTTATCTGGACAGGGGCCTTGCTGAAGCTTTCTTT
>NA|TRBV9|NA|TRBJ1-6
CATSPGILNSPLHF
TGTGCCACCTCCCCCGGGATATTAAATTCACCCCTCCACTTT
>once|TRBV30|NA|TRBJ1-1
CAWSKYRNTEAFF
TGTGCCTGGAGCAAGTACAGGAACACTGAAGCTTTCTTT
>NA|TRBV5-4|NA|TRBJ2-7
CASSEGQRTYEQYF
TGTGCCAGCAGCGAGGGCCAGCGGACCTACGAGCAGTACTTC
>NA|TRBV19|NA|TRBJ1-2
CASNPGNNYGYTF
TGTGCCAGTAACCCCGGGAATAACTATGGCTACACCTTC
>NA|TRBV6-2/TRBV6-3|TRBD2|TRBJ2-1
CASSRAGAYNEQFF
TGTGCCAGCAGCCGAGCGGGAGCCTACAATGAGCAGTTCTTC
>NA|TRBV30|NA|TRBJ1-1
CAWSGTHGRGTEAFF
TGTGCCTGGAGTGGGACTCACGGTAGGGGGACTGAAGCTTTCTTT
>NA|TRBV6-1|NA|TRBJ1-2
CASSEAGTNYGYTF
TGTGCCAGCAGTGAGGCAGGGACGAACTATGGCTACACCTTC
>NA|TRBV13|NA|TRBJ1-4
CASSFSPRINEKLFF
TGTGCCAGCAGCTTCAGTCCCAGGATTAATGAAAAACTGTTTTTT
>NA|TRBV30|TRBD1|TRBJ2-5
CAWSTGGETQYF
TGTGCCTGGAGTACAGGGGGAGAGACCCAGTACTTC
>NA|TRBV6-6|TRBD1|TRBJ2-1
CASSLTGGKSSYNEQFF
TGTGCCAGCAGTCTAACAGGGGGCAAGAGCTCCTACAATGAGCAGTTCTTC
>NA|TRBV19|NA|TRBJ1-1
CASSINRANTEAFF
TGTGCCAGTAGTATAAACCGGGCAAACACTGAAGCTTTCTTT
>NA|TRBV28|NA|TRBJ1-1
CASHPSVPRDFKAFF
TGTGCCAGCCATCCCTCCGTACCCAGGGATTTTAAAGCTTTCTTT
>NA|TRBV24-1|NA|TRBJ1-5
CATSPGWGSNQPQHF
TGTGCCACCAGCCCGGGCTGGGGATCCAATCAGCCCCAGCATTTT
>NA|TRBV24-1|TRBD2|TRBJ2-3
CATSDPGTSGRTDTQYF
TGTGCCACCAGTGATCCCGGGACTAGCGGCCGCACAGATACGCAGTATTTT
>NA|TRBV11-2|NA|TRBJ1-1
CASSEDRNTEAFF
TGTGCCAGCAGCGAAGACAGGAACACTGAAGCTTTCTTT
>few|TRBV24-1|NA|TRBJ2-5
CATSDFGTQQETQYF
TGTGCCACCAGTGATTTTGGGACTCAACAAGAGACCCAGTACTTC
>once|TRBV3-1/TRBV3-2|NA|TRBJ2-3
CASSQWSGKNTDTQYF
TGTGCCAGCAGCCAATGGTCAGGGAAAAACACAGATACGCAGTATTTT
>NA|TRBV18|TRBD1|TRBJ2-2
CASSQRTGENTGELFF
TGTGCCAGCTCACAGAGGACAGGGGAGAACACCGGGGAGCTGTTTTTT
>NA|TRBV7-2|NA|TRBJ1-5
CASSLVGAHQPQHF
TGTGCCAGCAGCTTAGTGGGGGCCCATCAGCCCCAGCATTTT
>NA|TRBV24-1|NA|TRBJ2-1
CATSDLQYNEQFF
TGTGCCACCAGTGATCTTCAATACAATGAGCAGTTCTTC
>once|TRBV5-1|TRBD2|TRBJ2-5
CASSAGTSGSQTQYF
TGCGCCAGCAGCGCTGGGACTAGCGGGAGTCAGACCCAGTACTTC
>NA|TRBV6-4|TRBD2|TRBJ2-3
CASSPAAGGIDTQYF
TGTGCCAGCAGCCCGGCTGCGGGAGGGATAGATACGCAGTATTTT
>few|TRBV11-3|TRBD1|TRBJ2-4
CASSFEGAAQSVAKNIQYF
TGTGCCAGCAGCTTCGAGGGGGCCGCTCAGAGTGTAGCCAAAAACATTCAGTACTTC
>NA|TRBV28|NA|TRBJ2-1
CASSLMYNEQFF
TGTGCCAGCAGTTTAATGTACAATGAGCAGTTCTTC
>NA|TRBV5-5|NA|TRBJ1-3
CASSLVGSSSGNTIYF
TGTGCCAGCAGCTTGGTGGGGAGCTCCTCTGGAAACACCATATATTTT
>once|TRBV7-8|NA|TRBJ2-5
CASNRRPVPLKETQYF
TGTGCCAGCAACCGACGGCCCGTTCCACTAAAAGAGACCCAGTACTTC
>NA|TRBV7-2|NA|TRBJ1-1
CASSPSLLIGGRGTEAFF
TGTGCCAGCAGCCCCTCTCTTTTGATCGGGGGTAGGGGCACTGAAGCTTTCTTT
>NA|TRBV6-5|NA|TRBJ2-2
CASSTRDIFTGELFF
TGTGCCAGCAGTACCCGGGACATATTCACCGGGGAGCTGTTTTTT
>few|TRBV11-2|NA|TRBJ1-3
CASSPWTAGNTIYF
TGTGCCAGCAGCCCCTGGACAGCTGGAAACACCATATATTTT
>NA|TRBV7-2|TRBD2|TRBJ2-1
CASSPATSKSYKNEQFF
TGTGCCAGCAGCCCAGCGACTAGCAAAAGCTATAAGAATGAGCAGTTCTTC
>few|TRBV11-2|TRBD2|TRBJ2-5
CASRRIGRGQETQYF
TGTGCCAGCAGGCGCATCGGGAGGGGCCAAGAGACCCAGTACTTC
>once|TRBV6-5|NA|TRBJ1-3
CASSYLQFGNTIYF
TGTGCCAGCAGTTACTTGCAGTTTGGAAACACCATATATTTT
>once|TRBV3-1/TRBV3-2|NA|TRBJ2-7
CASSFGTASSYEQYF
TGTGCCAGCAGCTTCGGGACGGCATCCTCCTACGAGCAGTACTTC
>once|TRBV5-4|NA|TRBJ1-1
CASSLQATYTEAFF
TGTGCCAGCAGCTTGCAAGCCACATACACTGAAGCTTTCTTT
>NA|TRBV19|NA|TRBJ1-4
CASSPRMTATNEKLFF
TGTGCCAGTAGTCCCCGTATGACGGCAACTAATGAAAAACTGTTTTTT
>NA|TRBV6-2/TRBV6-3|NA|TRBJ1-6
CASSKRPTGFDSPLHF
TGTGCCAGCAGTAAACGACCGACAGGCTTTGATTCACCCCTCCACTTT
>NA|TRBV5-4|TRBD1|TRBJ2-7
CASSFPDRDPYEQYF
TGTGCCAGCAGCTTCCCCGACAGGGATCCCTACGAGCAGTACTTC
>NA|TRBV19|NA|TRBJ2-1
CASRPYRSNEQFF
TGTGCCAGCAGACCTTACAGAAGTAATGAGCAGTTCTTC
>once|TRBV11-3|NA|TRBJ2-6
CASSLSGANVLTF
TGTGCCAGCAGCTTATCTGGGGCCAACGTCCTGACTTTC
>NA|TRBV5-5|NA|TRBJ2-1
CASTIGGPNSYNEQFF
TGTGCCAGCACCATCGGGGGGCCTAACTCCTACAATGAGCAGTTCTTC